The 13 T cell receptor beta chains below all came from one sample that was sequenced in a study of blood T cell repertoires in COVID-19 (dated by TCRdb to 2019 to 2021). Library preparation was by the immunoSEQ multiplex PCR assay. Held by TCRdb, this immuneACCESS table contains in-frame sequences only and omits some clones. Under half of the omission traces to an unresolved V gene where checked; the cause of the rest is unknown. The sample table records 150,000 to 200,000 clones; roughly 84% of these occur just once. Of the sample, 10% to 13% falls within the top ten clones. Sequenced sample: peripheral blood. These receptors came from a woman older than 75 with active or convalescent COVID-19.

This rearrangement joins TRBV18 to TRBJ1-2; TRBD1 might be the D (6 bases). The CDR3 runs to 17 residues. The V gene's germline CDR1 is KGHSH and CDR2 LQKENI. V lost 3 bases to trimming and J lost 2 bases, with 19 bases between them. The CDR3 loop is CASSPPGLDSSNYGYTF. Written as DNA, the CDR3 is TGTGCCAGCTCACCCCCCGGTTTGGACAGTTCCAACTATGGCTACACCTTC.

The chain couples TRBV7-9 to TRBJ1-1; a possible D gene is TRBD1 (5 bases). The CDR3 runs 14 residues. V shed 5 bases and J shed 4 bases, with 14 bases lying between them. Looked up from germline, CDR1 is SEHNR and CDR2 is FQNEAQ (reference sequence). CDR3 residues: CASSEIRDLTEAFF. The CDR3 nucleotides read TGTGCCAGCAGCGAGATCAGGGATCTCACTGAAGCTTTCTTT.

This sequence joins TRBV13 and TRBJ2-1; unclear D gene. The CDR3 extends over 15 amino acids. Trimming left V 5 bases short and J 3 bases short, with 14 bases between. Germline CDR1 and CDR2: PRHDT and FYEKMQ (reference sequence). CDR3 sequence reads: CASSVRISSYNEQFF. DNA of the CDR3: TGTGCCAGCAGCGTTAGGATTAGCAGCTACAATGAGCAGTTCTTC.

The chain uses TRBV7-2 and TRBJ2-1; maybe TRBD2 (6 bases). Germline V lookup: CDR1 SGHTA, CDR2 FQGNSA. Trimming pared 1 base from V and 6 bases from J, leaving 13 bases between. This CDR3 comprises 15 residues. This CDR3 reads CASSLGRGGLNEQFF. The CDR3 DNA is TGTGCCAGCAGCTTAGGGAGGGGCGGGCTCAATGAGCAGTTCTTC.

This chain connects TRBV15 to TRBJ2-3, with 7 bases lining up with TRBD2. This CDR3 is 14 amino acids long. Losses at the gene ends were 9 bases for V and 0 bases for J; bases not matched to a gene: 6. Germline CDR1 LNHNV, CDR2 YYDKDF (reference sequence). CDR3 region: CATGDYLSTDTQYF. CDR3 nucleotides: TGTGCCACTGGGGACTATCTTAGCACAGATACGCAGTATTTT.

To note about this clone: Since the CDR3 does not end with the conserved phenylalanine or tryptophan, this likely comes from a read error. No DNA is shown, since the ends of the CDR3 on it are uncertain; the CDR3 is the one TCRdb lists. The chain is built from TRBV15 and TRBJ1-1. Per the germline V gene, CDR1 is LNHNV and CDR2 is YYDKDF (reference sequence). The CDR3 is made up of 12 amino acids, end residues included. The CDR3 loop reads CATSRDRRGTSL.

The gene calls are TRBV4-2 and TRBJ1-1, with D tentatively TRBD1 (6 bases). The CDR3 has 14 residues. V was clipped by 1 base and J by 6 bases, with 12 bases between them. Germline V lookup: CDR1 LGHNA, CDR2 YNFKEQ. This CDR3 reads CASSQAYRVSEAFF. The CDR3 bases are TGTGCCAGCAGCCAAGCTTACAGGGTCTCTGAAGCTTTCTTT.

The chain combines TRBV7-2 with TRBJ2-3, with 10 bases matching TRBD2. This CDR3 region has 16 residues. V lost 2 bases to trimming and J lost 4 bases; unmatched junction nucleotides: 6. In germline, CDR1 is SGHTA, CDR2 FQGNSA. CDR3 nucleotide sequence: TGTGCCAGCAGCTTATTAGGGCTAGCGGGAGCAGATACGCAGTATTTT. Translation: CASSLLGLAGADTQYF.

J is TRBJ1-2 and V is TRBV6-5; tentative D call: TRBD1 (5 bases). The germline gives CDR1 MNHEY, CDR2 SVGAGI. V lost 2 bases to trimming and J lost 1 base, with 8 bases between them. The CDR3 runs to 14 residues. The CDR3: CASSYDRFNYGYTF. The CDR3 DNA is TGTGCCAGCAGTTACGACAGATTTAACTATGGCTACACCTTC.

The chain couples TRBV19 to TRBJ1-6, with a weak D call TRBD1 (6 bases). The germline V gene has CDR1 LNHDA and CDR2 SQIVND (reference sequence). V lost 2 bases and J lost 10, with 12 bases in between. The CDR3 covers 14 residues. CDR3 sequence reads: CASSIRGGKSPLHF. CDR3 DNA: TGTGCCAGTAGTATACGAGGGGGAAAATCACCCCTCCACTTT.

The chain has TRBV13 and TRBJ1-2; D unresolved. V was cut by 3 bases and J by 6 bases, with 8 bases left in between. This CDR3 is built from 12 residues. Per the germline V gene, CDR1 is PRHDT and CDR2 is FYEKMQ (reference sequence). The CDR3 DNA sequence: TGTGCCAGCAGCTTCCGAGTGGATGGCTACACCTTC. Translating it yields CASSFRVDGYTF.

V gene TRBV5-4 combines with J gene TRBJ1-1; 11 bases are shared with TRBD1. CDR1 and CDR2 from the germline V gene are SGHNT and YYREEE (reference sequence). The V and J ends lost 4 bases and 5 bases, in that order; junction bases with no gene match: 4. CDR3 length: 14 residues. The CDR3 sequence is CASSPDRGLTEAFF. The DNA for the CDR3 is TGTGCCAGCAGCCCGGACAGGGGGCTGACTGAAGCTTTCTTT.

J is TRBJ2-7 and V is TRBV5-1; D remains unclear. Per germline, CDR1 SGHRS and CDR2 YFSETQ. The CDR3 covers 13 residues. With 2 bases removed from V and 7 bases from J, the gap between germline ends came to 13 bases. CDR3 DNA sequence: TGCGCCAGCAGCTTCGGTAGCCAGATGGAGCAGTACTTC. Protein product: CASSFGSQMEQYF.